Listed below are T cell receptor beta chains from one sample, sequenced in a study of cytomegalovirus exposure and HLA in healthy donors. Clones were sequenced by immunoSEQ multiplex PCR, and TCRdb holds only the in-frame ones, with some missing. In the table there are about 120,000 clones, 74% of which are singletons. Sequencing was done on a sample of PBMCs. All receptors derive from a human donor in good health. Both conserved end residues are part of each CDR3. A D gene is named only where the DNA matches it firmly. The size field is filled for only some rows; it gives once, few, many or a size class.

>-|TRBV7-2|once|TRBJ1-1
TGTGCCAGCAGCACCGAACAGGGCCGGGGCACTGAAGCTTTCTTT
CASSTEQGRGTEAFF
>-|TRBV7-6|-|TRBJ2-1
TGTGCCAGCAGCTTATCCGGAGGGCACTCCCTAACGGGCAATGAGCAGTTCTTC
CASSLSGGHSLTGNEQFF
>-|TRBV4-3|-|TRBJ1-1
TGCGCCAGCAGCCTGGGGGGGATGAACACTGAAGCTTTCTTT
CASSLGGMNTEAFF
>-|TRBV5-6|-|TRBJ2-7
TGTGCCAGCAGCTTGGGCAGGGTAGGCGAGCAGTACTTC
CASSLGRVGEQYF
>TRBD1|TRBV2|-|TRBJ2-7
TGTGCCAGCAGTGACCCTGACAGGGACCCCTACGAGCAGTACTTC
CASSDPDRDPYEQYF
>TRBD2|TRBV7-9|-|TRBJ2-5
TGTGCCAGCAGGGGGACTAGCGGGGGGACCCAGTACTTC
CASRGTSGGTQYF
>TRBD2|TRBV10-3|-|TRBJ2-1
TGTGCCATCAACCTAGCGGGGCCTTCCTACAATGAGCAGTTCTTC
CAINLAGPSYNEQFF
>-|TRBV6-4|-|TRBJ2-1
TGTGCCAGCAGTGACGGGCTCAATGAGCAGTTCTTC
CASSDGLNEQFF
>TRBD2|TRBV6-1|-|TRBJ2-3
TGTGCCAGCAGTGAGCAGGGAGGGACAGATACGCAGTATTTT
CASSEQGGTDTQYF
>-|TRBV9|-|TRBJ2-1
TGTGCCAGCAGCGTGACCGGGACACACTACAATGAGCAGTTCTTC
CASSVTGTHYNEQFF